This section outlines one T cell receptor (beta chain) sequence together with its context. The data belong to a study of blood T cell repertoires in COVID-19. For the study at large: PBMCs, B-cell-depleted T cells, or T cells provided the cDNA or gDNA that made up the material.

J gave up 4 bases and V 4 bases, and 10 bases lay outside the gene matches. There are 15 residues in the CDR3. Per the germline V gene, CDR1 is SGHRS and CDR2 is YFSETQ. Using immunoSEQ multiplex PCR, the repertoire was profiled, and TCRdb retains in-frame clones only, with some absent. The sample lists approximately 200,000 clones; approximately 84% were seen once. Participants, roughly 18 to 100 years old, spanned approximately 26 US areas. Recovery meant two consecutive negative NP/OP PCR tests, professional clearance, or resolved symptoms. The sequenced sample consisted of PBMCs or T cells enriched from blood (not recorded which). This chain joins TRBV5-1 and TRBJ1-1; TRBD1 matches 7 bases. This clonotype originated in a man aged 35-49 years who had recovered from COVID-19. This CDR3 reads CASSKSRGPVTEAFF. The CDR3 region has the DNA TGCGCCAGCAGCAAATCAAGGGGGCCGGTCACTGAAGCTTTCTTT.